What follows are 18 T cell receptor beta chains derived from one specimen sequenced in a study of T-cell reconstitution after alpha-beta-depleted transplantation in children. Researchers prepared the TCRbeta library using unique molecular identifiers, the study reports. MiXCR, applied by TCRdb to the PCR reads, yields one record per CDR3 protein. The table includes about 610,000 distinct CDR3 sequences, over 9.5% detected once. The source material was PBMCs from the stem cell graft donor, sampled from the stem cell graft. The origin of the receptors is a human donor who donated a stem cell graft to a child with acute myeloid leukemia.

The rearrangement links TRBV3-1 to TRBJ2-7; 7 nucleotides line up with TRBD2. The CDR3 contains 13 residues. The junction had 10 bases not matched to a gene; V was cut back by 7 bases and J by 7 bases. Germline V gene data show CDR1 as LGHDT and CDR2 as YNNKEL (reference sequence). This CDR3 is CASTQRGSREQYF. The DNA for the CDR3 is TGTGCCAGCACCCAGCGGGGTTCTCGGGAGCAGTACTTC.

The chain links TRBV12-3 or TRBV12-4 to TRBJ1-6; 7 nucleotides match TRBD1. The CDR3 is 16 residues long. Trimming at V came to 1 base and at J to 4 bases, leaving 4 bases not matched to a gene. Here the CDR3 reads CASSLDTGAYNSPLHF. As DNA, the CDR3 is TGTGCCAGCAGTTTAGATACAGGGGCGTATAATTCACCCCTCCACTTT.

This clonotype has only a few counts. At one end the junction does not follow the germline gene, possibly because of a read error. The V gene is TRBV10-3, the J gene TRBJ2-7; D is unclear. The CDR3 is 12 residues long. Germline loops: CDR1 ENHRY, CDR2 SYGVKD. This chain's CDR3 is CAIGWDPYEQYF. The CDR3 coding sequence is TGTGCCATCGGCTGGGATCCCTACGAACAGTACTTC.

This clonotype has a handful of counts. This chain links TRBV15 with TRBJ1-3; D gene uncertain. Germline values: CDR1 LNHNV, CDR2 YYDKDF (reference sequence). With 3 bases removed from V and 4 bases from J, the gap between germline ends came to 7 bases. This CDR3 has 13 amino acids. CDR3 loop: CATSRIHGNTIYF. The DNA of the CDR3 is TGTGCCACCAGCAGGATCCACGGAAACACCATATATTTT.

DNA for the CDR3: TGTGCCAGCAGTCCCGGGACAGGGGTACAGGGTGGAGCTTTCTTT. Encoded protein: CASSPGTGVQGGAFF. J is TRBJ1-1 and V is TRBV6-1, with 10 bases fitting TRBD1. This CDR3 region has 15 residues. V was clipped by 5 bases and J by 10 bases; unmatched bases: 13. Germline V gene data show CDR1 as MNHNS and CDR2 as SASEGT.

The rearrangement uses TRBV4-2 and TRBJ1-4; 8 bases match TRBD1. V lost 9 bases to trimming and J lost 5 bases; unmatched junction nucleotides: 11. The CDR3 has 15 amino acids. CDR1 and CDR2 from the germline V gene are LGHNA and YNFKEQ. The chain's CDR3 is CARGPGTGLNEKLFF. The CDR3 DNA sequence: TGTGCCAGGGGCCCCGGGACAGGCTTAAATGAAAAACTGTTTTTT.

This rearrangement joins TRBV19 to TRBJ2-7; D is unresolved. The length of the CDR3 is 14 residues. The V gene lost 6 bases and the J gene lost 2 bases, with 14 bases spanning the gap. The germline CDR1 and CDR2 sequences are LNHDA and SQIVND (reference sequence). CDR3 sequence (DNA): TGTGCCAGTAGCGTTTCTAGTTTCGCCTACGAGCAGTACTTC. It translates to CASSVSSFAYEQYF. Full variable domain (remainder filled in from reference TRBV19 and TRBJ2-7): DGGITQSPKYLFRKEGQNVTLSCEQNLNHDAMYWYRQDPGQGLRLIYYSQIVNDFQKGDIAEGYSVSREKKESFPLTVTSAQKNPTAFYLCASSVSSFAYEQYFGPGTRLTVT.

This chain connects TRBV4-2 to TRBJ2-5, with TRBD1 identical over 8 bases. J gave up 2 bases and V 4 bases, and 12 bases lay outside the gene matches. Germline V CDR1 and CDR2: LGHNA, YNFKEQ. This CDR3 has 17 amino acids. CDR3: CASSPWSGTGLQETQYF. The DNA of the CDR3 is TGTGCCAGCAGCCCCTGGTCCGGGACAGGACTACAAGAGACCCAGTACTTC.

V and J are TRBV20-1 and TRBJ2-3; 13 bases are shared with TRBD2. V shed 1 base, J shed 5 bases, and the junction held 6 bases outside the gene matches. Germline CDR1 reads DFQATT; CDR2 reads SNEGSKA (reference sequence). The CDR3 is 16 amino acids. CDR3 DNA: TGCAGTGCTAGAGGGACTAGCGGGAGAGCAAAAGATACGCAGTATTTT. It is translated as CSARGTSGRAKDTQYF.

The chain joins TRBV7-6 to TRBJ1-1; no firm D call. The V gene's germline CDR1 is SGHVS and CDR2 FNYEAQ. V was trimmed by 2 bases and J by 7 bases, leaving 11 bases between them. This CDR3 is built from 13 residues. The CDR3 nucleotides are TGTGCCAGCAGCTTAATTGGTCCGGGTGAAGCTTTCTTT. It codes for CASSLIGPGEAFF.

The chain carries TRBV20-1 and TRBJ2-1; 10 positions agree with TRBD2. The CDR3 totals 16 residues. Trimming cost V 0 bases and J 0 bases; bases outside gene matches: 2. Looked up from germline, CDR1 is DFQATT and CDR2 is SNEGSKA (reference sequence). Here the CDR3 reads CSARDSSGSSYNEQFF. DNA of the CDR3: TGCAGTGCTAGAGATTCTAGCGGGAGCTCCTACAATGAGCAGTTCTTC.

J is TRBJ2-3 and V is TRBV29-1; 9 bases map to TRBD1. The V and J ends lost 6 bases and 3 bases, in that order; junction bases with no gene match: 7. The CDR3 is 14 amino acids. Per germline, CDR1 SQVTM and CDR2 ANQGSEA. CDR3 nucleotide sequence: TGCAGCGTGAGAGAACAGGGGGCTACAGATACGCAGTATTTT. Translation: CSVREQGATDTQYF.

This clonotype was counted ten times or more. The chain employs TRBV5-1 and TRBJ2-2, with a tentative D call TRBD1 (5 bases). Trimming took 5 bases from V and 2 from J, leaving 13 bases between them. Germline CDR1 and CDR2: SGHRS and YFSETQ. This CDR3 has 15 amino acids. This CDR3 is CASRPGYLNTGELFF. As DNA, the CDR3 is TGCGCCAGCAGGCCAGGGTACCTCAACACCGGGGAGCTGTTTTTT.

This clonotype was seen at least ten times. V and J are TRBV5-5 and TRBJ2-5; either TRBD1 or TRBD2 may supply D (5 bases each). Germline CDR1 and CDR2: SGHKS and YYEKEE (reference sequence). This CDR3 has 14 residues. V was pared by 4 bases and J by 2 bases, with 12 bases between. This chain's CDR3 is CASSPGAGQETQYF. DNA of the CDR3: TGTGCCAGCAGCCCCGGGGCAGGACAAGAGACCCAGTACTTC.

Only a few counts were recorded for this clonotype. The J gene is TRBJ1-3, the V gene TRBV6-1, with no clear D. Germline CDR1 MNHNS, CDR2 SASEGT. Trimming pared 5 bases from V and 0 bases from J, leaving 11 bases between. The CDR3 length is 15 residues. CDR3 protein: CASSPGVLSGNTIYF. DNA of the CDR3: TGTGCCAGCAGTCCCGGGGTTCTCTCTGGAAACACCATATATTTT.

In its sample, this clonotype was seen many times. The chain carries TRBV6-5 and TRBJ2-5; TRBD1 aligns across 8 bases. Trimming took 4 bases from V and 1 from J; bases not matched to a gene: 5. This CDR3 is 15 amino acids long. Germline V CDR1 and CDR2: MNHEY, SVGAGI. This CDR3 reads CASSFRGLLQETQYF. The CDR3 nucleotides read TGTGCCAGCAGTTTCAGGGGGCTACTCCAAGAGACCCAGTACTTC.

This sequence joins TRBV7-2 and TRBJ2-5; D uncertain. Germline CDR1 is SGHTA and CDR2 is FQGNSA. Trimming removed 1 base from V and 4 bases from J, with 7 bases in between. The CDR3 consists of 13 residues. CDR3 sequence reads: CASSLEIGETQYF. Here the CDR3 DNA reads TGTGCCAGCAGCTTAGAAATAGGAGAGACCCAGTACTTC.

The CDR3 protein is CASSIQGGLSYEQYF. Written as DNA, the CDR3 is TGTGCCAGTAGTATACAAGGGGGCCTTTCCTACGAGCAGTACTTC. The V and J genes are TRBV19 and TRBJ2-7, with 7 bases that match TRBD1. The J segment lost 1 base and the V segment lost 2 bases, leaving 5 bases of the junction unmatched. The CDR3 totals 15 residues. Germline lookup yields CDR1 LNHDA and CDR2 SQIVND (reference sequence).